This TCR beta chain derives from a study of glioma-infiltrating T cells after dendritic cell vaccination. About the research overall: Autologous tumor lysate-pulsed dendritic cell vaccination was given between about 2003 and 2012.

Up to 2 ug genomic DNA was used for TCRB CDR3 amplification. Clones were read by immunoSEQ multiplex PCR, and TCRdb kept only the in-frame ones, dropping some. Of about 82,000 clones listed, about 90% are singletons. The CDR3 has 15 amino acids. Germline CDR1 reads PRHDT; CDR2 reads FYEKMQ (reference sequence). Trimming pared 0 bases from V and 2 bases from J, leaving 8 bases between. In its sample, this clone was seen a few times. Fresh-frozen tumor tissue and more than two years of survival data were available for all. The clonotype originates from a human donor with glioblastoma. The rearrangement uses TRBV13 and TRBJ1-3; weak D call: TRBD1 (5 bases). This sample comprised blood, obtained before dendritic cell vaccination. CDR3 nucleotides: TGTGCCAGCAGCTTAGGGGCAGGGACTGGAAACACCATATATTTT. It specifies CASSLGAGTGNTIYF.